The 20 T cell receptor beta chains presented below share a single source sample, sequenced in a study of CD8 T cells in ankylosing spondylitis. General observations from the study: Typical of ankylosing spondylitis blood, it appeared, was a TCR beta motif of fewer than ten highly homologous variants.

These receptors are not linked to any known antigen. TCRdb passed the 5' RACE reads through MiXCR, listing each CDR3 protein once. In the table there are 450,000 or so distinct CDR3 sequences, roughly 26% of which are singletons. Sequenced material: blood, either unsorted or a sorted T cell fraction (not recorded which). Every receptor here comes from a male donor with ankylosing spondylitis.

This chain connects TRBV29-1 to TRBJ2-5, with 11 bases matching TRBD2. Germline-derived CDR1 and CDR2 are SQVTM and ANQGSEA. Trimming cost V 4 bases and J 7 bases; bases outside gene matches: 8. The CDR3 length is 14 residues. The CDR3 sequence: CSVAIAGGPGTQYF. The CDR3 coding sequence is TGCAGCGTTGCGATAGCGGGAGGGCCCGGGACCCAGTACTTC.

The chain joins TRBV11-2 to TRBJ2-2; 8 bases align to TRBD2. V trimming: 2 bases; J trimming: 6 bases; junction bases outside the gene matches: 14. This CDR3 is built from 18 residues. CDR1 and CDR2 from the germline V gene are SGHAT and FQNNGV. CDR3: CASSLQPLREGRAGELFF. CDR3 sequence (DNA): TGTGCCAGCAGCTTACAGCCTCTACGGGAGGGTCGAGCCGGGGAGCTGTTTTTT.

This clonotype was recorded a few times. This chain connects TRBV20-1 to TRBJ2-1; D assignment may be TRBD1 or TRBD2 (6 bases each). The CDR3 is 11 residues long. Looked up from germline, CDR1 is DFQATT and CDR2 is SNEGSKA (reference sequence). V lost 3 bases to trimming and J lost 8 bases, with 8 bases between them. CDR3 coding DNA: TGCAGTGCTAGTAGGGGGGATGAGCAGTTCTTC. Translation gives CSASRGDEQFF.

V usage is TRBV20-1 and J usage is TRBJ2-7; 13 bases map to TRBD2. Unmatched junction bases numbered 6, after V lost 2 bases and J lost 5 bases. Germline-derived CDR1 and CDR2 are DFQATT and SNEGSKA (reference sequence). This CDR3 contains 15 residues. In DNA, the CDR3 is TGCAGTGCTAGACATCCGGGACTAGCGGGACACGAGCAGTACTTC. It codes for CSARHPGLAGHEQYF.

V usage is TRBV7-2 and J usage is TRBJ2-3; 11 positions agree with TRBD2. The ends lost 5 bases at V and 3 bases at J; junction bases unmatched: 4. The CDR3 extends over 15 amino acids. Germline assignment: CDR1 SGHTA and CDR2 FQGNSA. In DNA form, the CDR3 reads TGTGCCAGCAGCCCCCGACTAGCGGGAACAGATACGCAGTATTTT. Protein: CASSPRLAGTDTQYF. Full variable domain (missing parts from reference TRBV7-2 and TRBJ2-3): GAGVSQSPSNKVTEKGKDVELRCDPISGHTALYWYRQSLGQGLEFLIYFQGNSAPDKSGLPSDRFSAERTGGSVSTLTIQRTQQEDSAVYLCASSPRLAGTDTQYFGPGTRLTVL.

This clonotype was recorded only once. J is TRBJ2-1 and V is TRBV4-1, with TRBD2 matching 7 bases. The CDR3 sequence is 13 residues long. The J segment lost 7 bases and the V segment lost 5 bases, leaving 5 bases of the junction unmatched. From germline, CDR1 is MGHRA and CDR2 YSYEKL. CDR3 sequence (DNA): TGCGCCAGCAGCAGAAGCGGGGAAAATGAGCAGTTCTTC. Its protein product is CASSRSGENEQFF.

The gene calls are TRBV24-1 and TRBJ2-6; no firm D call. CDR3 size: 16 residues. Trimming left V 4 bases short and J 0 bases short, with 9 bases between. Germline V gene sequence: CDR1 KGHDR, CDR2 SFDVKD. CDR3 nucleotide sequence: TGTGCCACCAGTGACCCCACAGCCTCTGGGGCCAACGTCCTGACTTTC. Residues: CATSDPTASGANVLTF.

J is TRBJ1-4 and V is TRBV20-1, with 7 bases that match TRBD1. V shed 6 bases, J shed 4 bases, and the junction held 11 bases outside the gene matches. The CDR3 contains 15 residues. Germline assignment: CDR1 DFQATT and CDR2 SNEGSKA (reference sequence). CDR3 DNA: TGCAGTGCAGCAGGCACAGGGGACCTTAATGAAAAACTGTTTTTT. It encodes CSAAGTGDLNEKLFF.

A few counts support this clonotype. This chain links TRBV7-2 with TRBJ1-1, with a tentative D call TRBD1 (6 bases). CDR1 and CDR2 (germline): SGHTA, FQGNSA. Trimming removed 2 bases at V and 7 bases at J, with 11 bases between. The CDR3 length is 13 residues. The CDR3 loop reads CASSLKTGLEAFF. In DNA form, the CDR3 reads TGTGCCAGCAGCTTAAAGACAGGACTTGAAGCTTTCTTT.

This clonotype was observed a few times. This chain links TRBV12-3 or TRBV12-4 with TRBJ1-1, with D possibly TRBD1 on 6 matching bases. CDR3 length: 15 amino acids. V lost 5 bases and J 1 base, leaving 14 bases between the germline ends. This CDR3 is CASSIRGNTNTEAFF. The DNA for the CDR3 is TGTGCCAGCAGTATCAGGGGCAACACGAACACTGAAGCTTTCTTT.

This clonotype has more than one count but fewer than ten. The genes are TRBV27 and TRBJ1-2, with 8 bases aligning to TRBD1. Losses at the gene ends were 6 bases for V and 2 bases for J; bases not matched to a gene: 8. Germline CDR1 is MNHEY and CDR2 is SMNVEV (reference sequence). The CDR3 spans 15 residues. This CDR3 is CASRPRGQYNYGYTF. The CDR3 region has the DNA TGTGCCAGCAGACCCAGGGGGCAGTACAACTATGGCTACACCTTC.

The V and J genes are TRBV11-1 and TRBJ2-1; D uncertain. This CDR3 spans 18 amino acids. Germline CDR1 reads SGHAT; CDR2 reads FQDESV (reference sequence). V lost 0 bases and J lost 5, with 20 bases in between. The chain's CDR3 is CASSLARKTISTDNEQFF. CDR3 nucleotides: TGTGCCAGCAGCTTAGCGCGTAAGACCATCTCAACCGACAATGAGCAGTTCTTC. The whole variable domain, filled in from reference TRBV11-1 and TRBJ2-1, reads EAEVAQSPRYKITEKSQAVAFWCDPISGHATLYWYRQILGQGPELLVQFQDESVVDDSQLPKDRFSAERLKGVDSTLKIQPAELGDSAMYLCASSLARKTISTDNEQFFGPGTRLTVL.

This clonotype was seen only a few times. The chain carries TRBV10-3 and TRBJ2-1, with D hard to call. V lost 0 bases to trimming and J lost 7 bases, with 10 bases between them. The CDR3 is made up of 14 amino acids. CDR1 ENHRY and CDR2 SYGVKD come from the germline V gene. This CDR3 reads CAISESKGTNEQFF. The CDR3 DNA follows: TGTGCCATCAGTGAGTCGAAGGGTACGAATGAGCAGTTCTTC.

This clonotype showed up just a few times. The rearrangement joins TRBV29-1 to TRBJ1-5; D is possibly TRBD1 (5 bases). Germline CDR1 reads SQVTM; CDR2 reads ANQGSEA. The CDR3 sequence is 13 residues long. Trimming took off 7 bases at V and 7 bases at J, with 17 bases between the two ends. The CDR3 sequence is CSGGPGRGQPQHF. The CDR3 region has the DNA TGCAGCGGAGGGCCCGGGAGGGGACAGCCCCAGCATTTT.

The chain employs TRBV3-1 and TRBJ1-1; no reliable D call. Germline V gives CDR1 LGHDT, CDR2 YNNKEL (reference sequence). The germline V and J ends were trimmed by 4 bases and 12 bases, with 15 bases remaining between them. CDR3 length equals 12 residues. The CDR3 bases are TGTGCCAGCAGCCCCCCCGGGGTTCTCCCTTTCTTT. It is translated as CASSPPGVLPFF.

This clonotype has just a few counts. The rearrangement links TRBV27 to TRBJ2-2; D is unclear. Trimming stripped 3 bases from V and 2 bases from J, with 13 bases between. This CDR3 contains 16 residues. Germline CDR1 and CDR2: MNHEY and SMNVEV (reference sequence). CDR3 in DNA: TGTGCCAGCAGTTTGTCGGCTAGGATTAACACCGGGGAGCTGTTTTTT. Its protein is CASSLSARINTGELFF.

A note on this clonotype: The junction does not match germline at one end; this may be a read error. The chain uses TRBV27 and TRBJ1-2; perhaps TRBD1 as D (6 bases). This CDR3 has 13 amino acids. Germline V lookup: CDR1 MNHEY, CDR2 SMNVEV (reference sequence). The CDR3, as DNA: TGTGCCAGCAGTTTATCGGCAGGGGATGGGTACACCTTC. Residues: CASSLSAGDGYTF.

The rearrangement links TRBV27 to TRBJ2-7; 7 bases agree with TRBD2. The CDR3 is 14 amino acids. CDR1 and CDR2 (germline): MNHEY, SMNVEV (reference sequence). The V and J ends lost 10 bases and 1 base, in that order; junction bases with no gene match: 10. The CDR3 DNA reads as TGTGCCACCCGCTTGGCGGGAGCGTCCTACGAGCAGTACGTC. Translating gives CATRLAGASYEQYV.

The CDR3 region has the DNA TGTGCCAGTAGTATAGGGGGAGTCGGTTTCGGGGAGACCCAGTACTTC. Its translation is CASSIGGVGFGETQYF. The chain employs TRBV19 and TRBJ2-5, with a possible D match to TRBD2 (5 bases). The CDR3 runs 16 residues. CDR1 and CDR2 from the germline V gene are LNHDA and SQIVND (reference sequence). Trimming cost V 1 base and J 5 bases, with 17 bases left between them.

This clonotype was detected a few times. This chain uses TRBV7-9 with TRBJ2-3; 10 bases match TRBD2. Trimming took 5 bases from V and 8 from J; bases not matched to a gene: 10. This CDR3 comprises 15 residues. Germline V gene data show CDR1 as SEHNR and CDR2 as FQNEAQ (reference sequence). CDR3 DNA: TGTGCCAGCAGCCCAAGCGGGAGGGGGCGAGTTACGCAGTATTTT. Protein: CASSPSGRGRVTQYF.